This T cell receptor beta chain was sequenced in a study of cytotoxic CD8 clonotypes in ibrutinib-treated CLL. Regarding the study as a whole: Ibrutinib response saw clonality rise, and progression saw it return toward baseline. Clonotypes that were public were uncommon, and they contracted or stayed stable on treatment.

Cryopreserved PBMCs supplied about 2 micrograms of genomic DNA for TCR beta libraries. CDR1 and CDR2 from the germline V gene are SQVTM and ANQGSEA. CDR3 length equals 11 residues. Trimming cost V 3 bases and J 11 bases, with 11 bases left between them. As regards this clone: Its specificity is not known.

Assay used: immunoSEQ multiplex PCR; TCRdb lists only in-frame clones, some missing. The sample lists 250,000 to 350,000 clones; approximately 79% were seen once. The source material was PBMCs, sampled at disease progression, from a patient treated with ibrutinib. The chain carries TRBV29-1 and TRBJ2-1; D not resolved. The TCR originated in a human donor with chronic lymphocytic leukemia. Here the CDR3 reads CSVEELTQQFF. As DNA, the CDR3 is TGCAGCGTTGAGGAGCTCACCCAGCAGTTCTTC.